This T cell receptor (beta chain) is from a study of OX40 agonist ivuxolimab in advanced cancers. For the study at large: Prior checkpoint blockade (anti-PD-1, anti-PD-L1 or anti-CTLA-4) was permitted; approximately 44% had it. Partial responses occurred in Three dose-escalation patients, one with hepatocellular carcinoma and two with cutaneous melanoma.

A remark on this clone: Its antigen is not identified.

The V and J ends lost 3 bases and 2 bases respectively, with 14 bases between them. Germline values: CDR1 LGHNA, CDR2 YNFKEQ. This CDR3 spans 17 amino acids. General observations from the study: Dosing at 0.1 to 3.0 mg/kg was accompanied by clonal expansion of CD4+ and CD8+ blood T cells by week 6.

TCRdb's table, derived via immunoSEQ multiplex PCR, lists solely in-frame clones and lacks some. Of approximately 82,000 clones detected, around 90% appear once; the ten largest clones hold about 0.72%. The TCR was taken from an adult with an advanced solid tumor such as melanoma, head and neck, liver or kidney cancer. The rearrangement joins TRBV4-2 to TRBJ2-6, with D unclear. This specimen was CD4+ or CD8+ T cells sorted from blood, taken in a trial of the OX40 agonist ivuxolimab. The CDR3 coding sequence is TGTGCCAGCAGCCAGACGTCCCGGGCGGCTGGGGCCAACGTCCTGACTTTC. It codes for CASSQTSRAAGANVLTF.